This T cell receptor beta chain is drawn from a study of T cell changes during pregnancy in multiple sclerosis. This table comes from immunoSEQ multiplex PCR, and its TCRdb copy is limited to in-frame clones, with some not included. The data hold around 60,000 clones, with over 95% observed a single time. Looked up from germline, CDR1 is GTSNPN and CDR2 is SVGIG (reference sequence). Trimming removed 0 bases from V and 1 base from J; junction bases left unmatched: 17. The length of the CDR3 is 19 residues. This chain connects TRBV30 to TRBJ2-7; 8 bases agree with TRBD1. This sequence was found in a female donor with multiple sclerosis, enrolled in a pregnancy study. Sequenced material: CD8+ T cells from peripheral blood mononuclear cells, taken after pregnancy. CDR3: CAWSVLVGTPGQVSYEQYF. The CDR3 DNA sequence: TGTGCCTGGAGTGTACTGGTAGGCACTCCGGGACAGGTGTCCTACGAGCAGTACTTC.